This T cell receptor beta chain stems from a study of blood T cell repertoires in COVID-19. The V end was cut by 6 bases, the J end by 1 base, with 12 bases between. The CDR3 totals 15 residues. Germline CDR1 and CDR2: MNHEY and SVGAGI. Original processing methods: Estimation of nucleated cell counts relied on the amplification of reference gene primers. Generated by immunoSEQ multiplex PCR, the TCRdb table keeps only in-frame clones and is missing some. The V and J calls and clone size are taken from that table; D and trimming were inferred from the DNA. The sample records 140,000 to 150,000 clones, about 74% being singletons.

The V and J genes are TRBV6-5 and TRBJ1-4; D is uncertain. The TCR was taken from a man between 45 and 60 years old with acute or convalescent COVID-19. The sequenced material came from peripheral blood. The CDR3 loop is CASSPYALTNEKLFF. The CDR3 DNA is TGTGCCAGCAGCCCATACGCGCTAACTAATGAAAAACTGTTTTTT.